This T cell receptor beta chain derives from a study of Ad26.COV2.S vaccination and SARS-CoV-2 variants (dated by TCRdb to the early 2020s). At the level of the whole study: Donors in the vaccine arm were drawn from COV1001, a multicentre, randomized, double-blind, placebo-controlled phase I-IIa trial testing Ad26.COV2.S in healthy adults. The specificity and breadth of SARS-CoV-2-reactive T cell receptors after Ad26.COV2.S vaccination were assessed by TCRbeta repertoire sequencing. Throughout the experiments and outcome assessment, investigators stayed blinded to trial group allocation. Ad26.COV2.S was administered intramuscularly at a dose of 5x10^10 or 1x10^11 viral particles, either as one shot or as two shots given 56 days apart. Trial participants were randomized into five groups of five, in which low-dose or high-dose Ad26.COV2.S was given once or twice, or placebo was given on both occasions. The TCR-sequenced set comprised approximately 32 samples: approximately 20 Ad26.COV2.S vaccine recipients, 5 placebo recipients and 8 SARS-CoV-2 convalescent individuals. What the study reported, not specific to this receptor: Ad26.COV2.S recipients had higher spike-specific TCR breadth than placebo recipients (P = 0.0014). Vaccine and placebo recipients had comparable non-spike TCR breadth, which fits with the vaccine containing only spike. The authors noted that the TCR breadth and depth analyses may have underestimated total T cell responses. After vaccination, spike-specific CD8+ and CD4+ T cell responses were reported to show substantial breadth. Comparing responses between vaccine doses or regimens was not something the study was powered to do.

The treatment or condition label, as the study defines it: about 20 received Ad26.COV2.S at low or high dose, single or two shots; several received placebo; per-sample allocation not given. For vaccine and placebo recipients, the sequenced repertoires came from samples collected on day 63 after the first injection. Cohort 1b enrolled roughly 25 adults aged 18-55 years at a single site in Boston, USA, between 29 July and 7 August 2020. Ad26.COV2.S was a replication-incompetent adenovirus type 26 vector expressing a prefusion-stabilized SARS-CoV-2 spike protein from the original Wuhan strain. Concerning this clone: This receptor's antigen is unknown. Per-nucleotide qualities are absent, and no much larger clonotype sits a single base away.

TCRbeta CDR3 regions were sequenced with the immunoSEQ Assay. After extraction, genomic DNA underwent amplification by bias-controlled multiplex PCR, followed by high-throughput sequencing. Turning to the authors' computational methods: To quantify the absolute abundance of every unique TCRbeta CDR3 region, sequences were collapsed and filtered. T cell fraction was estimated by normalizing TCRbeta template counts to usable DNA, which was measured by amplifying reference genes present in all nucleated cells. Repertoire TCRs were annotated as SARS-CoV-2-specific by exact matching of V gene, CDR3 amino acid sequence and J gene to a known reactive TCR set. The reference SARS-CoV-2 TCR set was obtained from MIRA and was filtered for enrichment in COVID-19-positive ImmuneCODE repertoires, whereby public or cross-reactive TCRs were removed. Using the MIRA antigens, annotated TCRs were further analysed by specific ORF or by position within an ORF. Breadth was defined as annotated unique rearrangements over total unique productive rearrangements; depth was the summed frequency of those rearrangements. TCR breadth was compared between groups using two-sided Wilcoxon rank-sum tests. TCRdb holds this immuneACCESS table with in-frame rearrangements only. Some clones are missing; in checked studies, unresolved V genes explain under half, and the rest has no known cause. V and J calls and clone size are as listed in that table; D and trimming were resolved from the DNA. This sample has more than 300,000 clones in its table, and more than 85% of those were observed once. The leading ten clones occupy roughly 5% of the sample.

The clonotype was recovered from a person aged 18 to 59 who received the Ad26.COV2.S COVID-19 vaccine or a placebo. The sequences come from peripheral blood, collected in a trial of Ad26.COV2.S vaccine versus placebo.

The CDR3 protein: CASSTARPSSPLHF. The nucleotide sequence reads TGTGCCAGCAGTACAGCCCGACCGAGTTCACCCCTCCACTTT. The rearrangement joined TRBV6-2 or TRBV6-3 to TRBJ1-6, with no confident D gene call. Including cysteine and phenylalanine, the CDR3 has 14 amino acids. Only the CDR3 DNA is retained, 42 bases long and in frame from the first base. V gives up 5 bases and J gives up 9 bases, and the segment between their germline ends measures 14 bases. The germline V gene sets CDR1 to MNHEY and CDR2 to SVGEGT.